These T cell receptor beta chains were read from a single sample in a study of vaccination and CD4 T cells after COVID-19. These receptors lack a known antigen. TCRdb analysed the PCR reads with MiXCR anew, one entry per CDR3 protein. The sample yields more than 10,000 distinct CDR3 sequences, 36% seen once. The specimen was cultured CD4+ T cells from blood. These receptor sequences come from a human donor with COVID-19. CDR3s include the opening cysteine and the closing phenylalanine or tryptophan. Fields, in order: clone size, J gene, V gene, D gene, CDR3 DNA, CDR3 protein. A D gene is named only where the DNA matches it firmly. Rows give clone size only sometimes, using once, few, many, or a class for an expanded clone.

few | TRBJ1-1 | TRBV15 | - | TGTGCCACCAGCGGCAGACAGGACCCTAACACTGAAGCTTTCTTT | CATSGRQDPNTEAFF
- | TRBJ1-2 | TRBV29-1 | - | TGCAGCGTTCGGACAGACAACTATGGCTACACCTTC | CSVRTDNYGYTF
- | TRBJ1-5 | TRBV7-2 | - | TGTGCCAGCAGCGGGGGGCGGAGCAATCAGCCCCAGCATTTT | CASSGGRSNQPQHF
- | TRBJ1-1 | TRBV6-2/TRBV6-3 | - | TGTGCCGTGGGGACGGTGAACACTGAAGCTTTCTTT | CAVGTVNTEAFF
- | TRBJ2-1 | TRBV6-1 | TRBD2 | TGTGCCAGCAGACAAATGGGTGGGTTAGCGGGGGGCCCTTCCTACAATGAGCAGTTCTTC | CASRQMGGLAGGPSYNEQFF
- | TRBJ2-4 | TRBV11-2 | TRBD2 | TGTGCCAGCAGCTTAGCTGGGCGCGGGGGGGCCAAAAACATTCAGTACTTC | CASSLAGRGGAKNIQYF
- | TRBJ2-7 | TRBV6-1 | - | TGTGCCAGCAAGACAGGACAAACCTACGAGCAGTACTTC | CASKTGQTYEQYF
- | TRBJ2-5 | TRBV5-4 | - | TGTGCCAGCAGCTTGTACGGTAACGGCCAGACCCAGTACTTC | CASSLYGNGQTQYF
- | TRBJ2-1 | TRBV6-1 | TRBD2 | TGTGCCAGCTTTTTTAGCGGGGGGAACAATGAGCAGTTCTTC | CASFFSGGNNEQFF
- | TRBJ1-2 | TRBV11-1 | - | TGTGCCAGCAGCCACCGGACGGATAACTATGGCTACACCTTC | CASSHRTDNYGYTF
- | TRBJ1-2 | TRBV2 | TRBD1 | TGTGCCAGCAGTTGGGACAGGGGGAGCCTTGGCTACACCTTC | CASSWDRGSLGYTF
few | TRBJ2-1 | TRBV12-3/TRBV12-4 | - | TGTGCCAGCAGCCCCTACTACAATGAGCAGTTCTTC | CASSPYYNEQFF
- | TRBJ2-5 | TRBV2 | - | TGTGCCAGCTCCCCAGATGGGAGGGGGGAGACCCAGTACTTC | CASSPDGRGETQYF
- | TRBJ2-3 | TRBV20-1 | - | TGCAGTGCCCCACGACCGGGTATCACAGATACGCAGTATTTT | CSAPRPGITDTQYF
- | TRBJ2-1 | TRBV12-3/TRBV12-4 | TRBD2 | TGTGCCAGCAGTGACCTAGCGGGGGCCACCAATGAGCAGTTCTTC | CASSDLAGATNEQFF
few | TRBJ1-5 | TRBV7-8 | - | TGTGCCAGCAGTTTGGACCAGGGACGTCAGCCCCAGCATTTT | CASSLDQGRQPQHF
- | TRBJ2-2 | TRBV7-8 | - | TGTGCCAGCAGCCTGAATGAGAACACCGGGGAGCTGTTTTTT | CASSLNENTGELFF
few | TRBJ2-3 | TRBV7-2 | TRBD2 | TGTGCCAGCAGCTTATCCGGGCGGGGGGGCCCCCCAGATACGCAGTATTTT | CASSLSGRGGPPDTQYF
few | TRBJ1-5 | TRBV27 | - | TGTGCCAGCAGGCAGGACATGCCAAATCAGCCCCAGCATTTT | CASRQDMPNQPQHF
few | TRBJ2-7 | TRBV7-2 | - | TGTGCCAGCAGCAAAAGTATAGCGCCTAGCTCCTACGAGCAGTACTTC | CASSKSIAPSSYEQYF
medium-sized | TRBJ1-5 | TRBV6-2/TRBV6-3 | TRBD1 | TGTGCCAGCATGGGAGGGGGACAGGGGAATCAGCCCCAGCATTTT | CASMGGGQGNQPQHF
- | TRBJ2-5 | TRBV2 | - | TGTGCCAGCACCGGGACTTTCCAAGAGACCCAGTACTTC | CASTGTFQETQYF
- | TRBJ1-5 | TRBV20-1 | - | TGCAGTGCTACCTCGGGGTATAGCAATCAGCCCCAGCATTTT | CSATSGYSNQPQHF
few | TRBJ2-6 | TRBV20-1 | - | TGCAGTGTACCAGGTATCTCTGGGGCCAACGTCCTGACTTTC | CSVPGISGANVLTF
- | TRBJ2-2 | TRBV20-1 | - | TGCAGTGCTAGAGTTAGCGCTTCGAACACCGGGGAGCTGTTTTTT | CSARVSASNTGELFF
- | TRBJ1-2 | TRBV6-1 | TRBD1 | TGTGCCAGCAAGACAGGGGGCGCGAACTATGGCTACACCTTC | CASKTGGANYGYTF
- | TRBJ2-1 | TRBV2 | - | TGTGCCAGCAGTGAAGGAAGGGCAGAGGATGAGCAGTTCTTC | CASSEGRAEDEQFF
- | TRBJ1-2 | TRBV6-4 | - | TGTGCCAGCAGACCGGACCCAGTGGACTATGGCTACACCTTC | CASRPDPVDYGYTF
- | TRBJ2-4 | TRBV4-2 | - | TGTGCCAGCAGCCAACTGCGACAACAAAACATTCAGTACTTC | CASSQLRQQNIQYF
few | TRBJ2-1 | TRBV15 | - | TGTGCCACCAGCAGTGCCGGGACCCAGCAGTTCTTC | CATSSAGTQQFF
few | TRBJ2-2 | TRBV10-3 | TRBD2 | TGTGGAGCTAGCGGGGGGAAGAACACCGGGGAGCTGTTTTTT | CGASGGKNTGELFF
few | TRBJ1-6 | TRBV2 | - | TGTGCCAGCAGGTACATGTTTCCCCTCCACTTT | CASRYMFPLHF
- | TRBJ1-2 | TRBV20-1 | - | TGCAGTGCCAGAAGCTCGTCGGTGGACGGCTACACCTTC | CSARSSSVDGYTF
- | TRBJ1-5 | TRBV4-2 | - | TGTGCCAGCAGCCAAGTTATCGGAGTAGGCAATCAGCCCCAGCATTTT | CASSQVIGVGNQPQHF
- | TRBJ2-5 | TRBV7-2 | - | TGCGCCAGCAGCCGACGCTTCAACGGCTGGGAGACCCAGTACTTC | CASSRRFNGWETQYF
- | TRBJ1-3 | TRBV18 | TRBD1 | TGTGCCAGCTCAGAACAGGGGGCAGGAGGAAACACCATATATTTT | CASSEQGAGGNTIYF
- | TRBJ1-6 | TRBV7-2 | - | TGTGCCAGCAGCTTAGGGGTACTCTATAATTCACCCCTCCACTTT | CASSLGVLYNSPLHF
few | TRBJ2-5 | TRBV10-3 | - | TGTGCCATCAGTGATGCAGTGACAAACCAAGAGACCCAGTACTTC | CAISDAVTNQETQYF
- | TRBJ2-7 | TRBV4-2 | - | TGTGCCAGCAGCCAAGACAGGGACGGCTACGAGCAGTACTTC | CASSQDRDGYEQYF
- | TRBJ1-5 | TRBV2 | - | TGTGCCAGCAGCGACCAGGGGACCAATCAGCCCCAGCATTTT | CASSDQGTNQPQHF
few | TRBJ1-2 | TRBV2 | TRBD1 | TGTGCCAGCAGTGGGGGACAGGGAGTCTATGGCTACACCTTC | CASSGGQGVYGYTF
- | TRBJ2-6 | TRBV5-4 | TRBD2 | TGTGCCAGCAGCTCGGGGGGACTTGCTTTCTCTGGGGCCAACGTCCTGACTTTC | CASSSGGLAFSGANVLTF
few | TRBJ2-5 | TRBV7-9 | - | TGTGCCAGCAGCCCTCTGGGGGGAAAAGAGACCCAGTACTTC | CASSPLGGKETQYF
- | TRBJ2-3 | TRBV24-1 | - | TGTGCCACCAGTGACCGGGAGAGGGGGTTCACAGATACGCAGTATTTT | CATSDRERGFTDTQYF
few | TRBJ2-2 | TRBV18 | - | TGTGCCAGCTCACCACTTGAGGTGAACACCGGGGAGCTGTTTTTT | CASSPLEVNTGELFF
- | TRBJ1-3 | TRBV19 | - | TGTGCCAGTAGTATCAGAAACACCATATATTTT | CASSIRNTIYF
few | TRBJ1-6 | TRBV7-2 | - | TGTGCCAGCTCCACGCCGGGGGGCTCAGTTTCCTATAATTCACCCCTCCACTTT | CASSTPGGSVSYNSPLHF
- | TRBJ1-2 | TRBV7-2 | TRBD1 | TGTGCCAGCAGCTTAGCCGGGACAGGGGGCTATGGCTACACCTTC | CASSLAGTGGYGYTF
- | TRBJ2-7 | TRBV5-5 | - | TGTGCCAGCAGCTTAGGGGGAGCGGGACACATCTCCTACGAGCAGTACTTC | CASSLGGAGHISYEQYF
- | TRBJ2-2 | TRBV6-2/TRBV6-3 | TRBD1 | TGTGCCAGCAGTCCCGGGACAGGGGGCACCGGGGAGCTGTTTTTT | CASSPGTGGTGELFF
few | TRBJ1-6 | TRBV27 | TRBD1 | TGTGCCAGCAGTTTATGGACAGGGGGCTCCTATAATTCACCCCTCCACTTT | CASSLWTGGSYNSPLHF
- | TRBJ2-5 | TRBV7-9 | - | TGTGCCAGCAGCTTTTATGTCTCCGAGACCCAGTACTTC | CASSFYVSETQYF
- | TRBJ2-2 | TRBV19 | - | TGTGCCAGTAGTATGGCCCCGACCCAGTCGGGCGGGGAGCTGTTTTTT | CASSMAPTQSGGELFF